The 19 T cell receptor beta chains given below trace back to one sample, sequenced in a study of OX40 agonist ivuxolimab in advanced cancers. Libraries were built with the immunoSEQ multiplex PCR assay. TCRdb took over this immuneACCESS table, retaining in-frame rearrangements with V and J assigned. Such tables are incomplete; in checked studies, under half of the missing clones stem from an unresolved V gene, and the remainder is unexplained. This sample comprises roughly 67,000 clones, approximately 86% of them detected only once. About 5.5% of the sample rests with the top ten. The sequenced sample was CD4+ or CD8+ T cells sorted from blood, obtained in a trial of the OX40 agonist ivuxolimab. These receptor sequences come from an adult with an advanced solid tumor such as melanoma, head and neck, liver or kidney cancer.

This sequence joins TRBV5-1 and TRBJ1-1; D gene ambiguous. This CDR3 has 14 amino acids. The V and J ends lost 3 bases and 1 base respectively, with 10 bases between them. The germline gives CDR1 SGHRS, CDR2 YFSETQ. The CDR3 loop is CASSSALGNTEAFF. CDR3 DNA: TGCGCCAGCAGCTCTGCTTTGGGGAACACTGAAGCTTTCTTT. Supplemented by reference TRBV5-1 and TRBJ1-1, the full variable domain reads KAGVTQTPRYLIKTRGQQVTLSCSPISGHRSVSWYQQTPGQGLQFLFEYFSETQRNKGNFPGRFSGRQFSNSRSEMNVSTLELGDSALYLCASSSALGNTEAFFGQGTRLTVV.

CDR3 DNA: TGTGCCAGCAGTACGGGAAAACACGGGGGTGCCGACACTGAAGCTTTCTTT. This translates into CASSTGKHGGADTEAFF. The V gene is TRBV27, the J gene TRBJ1-1, with a possible D match to TRBD1 (5 bases). The CDR3 sequence is 17 residues long. The V end was cut by 5 bases, the J end by 3 bases, with 22 bases between. CDR1 and CDR2 (germline): MNHEY, SMNVEV (reference sequence).

The genes are TRBV19 and TRBJ1-4; 8 bases are a match to TRBD1. Germline CDR1 is LNHDA and CDR2 is SQIVND (reference sequence). This CDR3 is built from 16 residues. Trimming removed 8 bases from V and 4 bases from J; junction bases left unmatched: 12. The CDR3 DNA reads as TGTGCCAGTCGTGACGGGACAGGAGCATTTAATGAAAAACTGTTTTTT. The encoded protein is CASRDGTGAFNEKLFF.

Only one count was recorded for this clone. The chain uses TRBV9 and TRBJ1-5; D gene unclear. V lost 1 base and J lost 1, with 3 bases in between. There are 13 residues in the CDR3. Germline assignment: CDR1 SGDLS and CDR2 YYNGEE. The CDR3 nucleotides read TGTGCCAGCAGCGTATCCAGCAATCAGCCCCAGCATTTT. As protein: CASSVSSNQPQHF.

V gene TRBV5-1 combines with J gene TRBJ1-1; D is ambiguous. The CDR3 runs 15 residues. CDR1 is SGHRS, CDR2 YFSETQ, per germline. V was cut by 1 base and J by 0 bases, with 10 bases left in between. The chain's CDR3 is CASSLFAAMNTEAFF. CDR3 sequence (DNA): TGCGCCAGCAGCTTGTTCGCCGCCATGAACACTGAAGCTTTCTTT.

The genes are TRBV4-2 and TRBJ2-1; 8 positions agree with TRBD2. Germline V gene sequence: CDR1 LGHNA, CDR2 YNFKEQ. V trimming: 2 bases; J trimming: 8 bases; junction bases outside the gene matches: 17. This CDR3 spans 18 amino acids. CDR3 coding DNA: TGTGCCAGCAGCCAATTGGGACTAGGTCCCTCCCACGAGCATGAGCAGTTCTTC. It is translated as CASSQLGLGPSHEHEQFF.

V is TRBV6-4 and J is TRBJ2-2, with D tentatively TRBD1 (6 bases). CDR1 and CDR2 (germline): MRHNA, SNTAGT. CDR3 size: 15 residues. Deletions cut 5 bases from V and 1 base from J, with 11 bases between. The CDR3 reads CASSQGFGNTGELFF. Here the CDR3 DNA reads TGTGCCAGCAGTCAGGGGTTCGGGAACACCGGGGAGCTGTTTTTT.

The chain recombines TRBV6-5 with TRBJ1-2, with unresolved D. V lost 2 bases, J lost 9 bases, and 7 bases lay in between. The germline CDR1 and CDR2 sequences are MNHEY and SVGAGI. The CDR3 has 11 amino acids. As DNA, the CDR3 is TGTGCCAGCAGTTACGGAGGGAGCTACACCTTC. It is translated as CASSYGGSYTF.

The J gene is TRBJ2-7, the V gene TRBV7-9; D possibly corresponds to TRBD2 (5 bases). The CDR3 totals 12 residues. Germline CDR1 reads SEHNR; CDR2 reads FQNEAQ (reference sequence). V lost 2 bases and J 6 bases, leaving 8 bases between the germline ends. The CDR3 region has the DNA TGTGCCAGCAGCTTAACGGGGAGCGAGCAGTACTTC. Its protein product is CASSLTGSEQYF.

The chain combines TRBV6-4 with TRBJ2-1; 7 bases fit TRBD2. Trimming cost V 6 bases and J 0 bases; bases outside gene matches: 11. CDR3 size: 17 residues. From germline, CDR1 is MRHNA and CDR2 SNTAGT. The CDR3 DNA sequence: TGTGCCAGCAGCCTCTCACCTAGCGGCTCCTCCTACAATGAGCAGTTCTTC. As protein: CASSLSPSGSSYNEQFF.

This sequence joins TRBV5-1 and TRBJ2-5, with TRBD2 identical over 14 bases. The V and J ends lost 4 bases and 4 bases, in that order; junction bases with no gene match: 9. This CDR3 contains 17 residues. Looked up from germline, CDR1 is SGHRS and CDR2 is YFSETQ. The CDR3 bases are TGCGCCAGCAGCATGGGACTAGCGGGGGCCGTAGGAGAGACCCAGTACTTC. This sequence encodes CASSMGLAGAVGETQYF.

The genes are TRBV7-2 and TRBJ2-2, with D unclear. Trimming removed 3 bases at V and 0 bases at J, with 11 bases between. Germline CDR1 is SGHTA and CDR2 is FQGNSA. The length of the CDR3 is 16 residues. The CDR3 reads CASSFNGPPNTGELFF. The CDR3 region has the DNA TGTGCCAGCAGCTTCAATGGACCGCCGAACACCGGGGAGCTGTTTTTT.

The chain uses TRBV4-3 and TRBJ1-5; 8 bases are a match to TRBD1. V gave up 1 base and J gave up 2 bases; unmatched junction bases: 4. There are 16 residues in the CDR3. Germline V gene lookup returns CDR1 LGHNA and CDR2 YSLEER. DNA for the CDR3: TGCGCCAGCAGCCAAGCCCTGACAGGGGGCAATCAGCCCCAGCATTTT. Its protein product is CASSQALTGGNQPQHF.

The chain recombines TRBV18 with TRBJ2-3; D gene ambiguous. CDR3 length equals 14 residues. V lost 3 bases, J lost 3 bases, and 10 bases lay in between. Germline V gene lookup returns CDR1 KGHSH and CDR2 LQKENI. The CDR3: CASSPPQRTDTQYF. The CDR3 nucleotides read TGTGCCAGCTCACCCCCCCAGAGGACAGATACGCAGTATTTT.

This chain links TRBV6-5 with TRBJ1-1, with D hard to call. This CDR3 is 12 amino acids long. Deletions cut 6 bases from V and 4 bases from J, with 9 bases between. Looked up from germline, CDR1 is MNHEY and CDR2 is SVGAGI. The CDR3 DNA follows: TGTGCCAGCAGCTTAGTGAGCACTGAAGCTTTCTTT. Translating gives CASSLVSTEAFF.

The CDR3 loop reads CASSLRLEETQYF. As DNA, the CDR3 is TGTGCCAGCAGCTTACGGTTAGAAGAGACCCAGTACTTC. V is TRBV7-2 and J is TRBJ2-5; no clear D gene. V gave up 2 bases and J gave up 3 bases, with 7 bases separating them. Germline V CDR1 and CDR2: SGHTA, FQGNSA. There are 13 residues in the CDR3.

The chain combines TRBV30 with TRBJ1-4; D gene uncertain. Germline loops: CDR1 GTSNPN, CDR2 SVGIG (reference sequence). The CDR3 covers 14 residues. The V and J ends lost 3 bases and 2 bases respectively, with 10 bases between them. In DNA form, the CDR3 reads TGTGCCTGGAGGGGGAGGTATACTAATGAAAAACTGTTTTTT. This codes for CAWRGRYTNEKLFF.

The chain couples TRBV15 to TRBJ2-3; 13 bases line up with TRBD2. From germline, CDR1 is LNHNV and CDR2 YYDKDF (reference sequence). This CDR3 has 16 residues. The junction had 6 bases not matched to a gene; V was cut back by 4 bases and J by 5 bases. CDR3 amino acids: CATSNGLAGVKDTQYF. The CDR3, as DNA: TGTGCCACCAGCAACGGACTAGCGGGAGTGAAAGATACGCAGTATTTT.

V gene TRBV25-1 combines with J gene TRBJ1-5, with 8 positions matching TRBD1. V was clipped by 6 bases and J by 5 bases; unmatched bases: 9. The CDR3 loop spans 15 amino acids. Germline CDR1 reads MGHDK; CDR2 reads SYGVNS. For the CDR3, the DNA is TGTGCCAGCAGACAGACAGGGGTTGGCGATCAGCCCCAGCATTTT. It specifies CASRQTGVGDQPQHF.